The 12 T cell receptor beta chains below were found in one sample sequenced in a study of PD-1 blockade in classical Hodgkin lymphoma. All patients experienced relapse after autologous stem cell transplantation, and brentuximab vedotin exposure was variable. Here immunoSEQ multiplex PCR was the method, and the copy in TCRdb shows in-frame clones only, minus some. The table shows about 32,000 clones, with roughly 82% occurring only once. The specimen comprised peripheral blood mononuclear cells (PBMCs), sampled at baseline. The receptor set was obtained from a human donor with classical Hodgkin lymphoma.

V usage is TRBV5-1 and J usage is TRBJ1-6; D is possibly TRBD1 (6 bases). The CDR3 extends over 16 amino acids. The V gene lost 2 bases and the J gene lost 8 bases, with 17 bases spanning the gap. Germline V gene sequence: CDR1 SGHRS, CDR2 YFSETQ. CDR3 coding DNA: TGCGCCAGCAGCTTTACGACAGGACGCAGGGATTCACCCCTCCACTTT. This codes for CASSFTTGRRDSPLHF.

The sample holds one count of this clone. CDR3 residues: CASSQVRTGLNEKLFF. DNA of the CDR3: TGCGCCAGCAGCCAAGTTCGGACAGGGCTTAATGAAAAACTGTTTTTT. This rearrangement joins TRBV4-3 to TRBJ1-4, with 8 bases aligning to TRBD1. The ends lost 1 base at V and 4 bases at J; junction bases unmatched: 5. This CDR3 is built from 16 residues. CDR1 LGHNA and CDR2 YSLEER come from the germline V gene.

As DNA, the CDR3 is TGTGCCAGCAGTTCGAGACAGGGGGCGAACGAGCAGTACTTC. The encoded protein is CASSSRQGANEQYF. The chain has TRBV6-6 and TRBJ2-7; 10 bases are shared with TRBD1. This CDR3 spans 14 amino acids. In germline, CDR1 is MNHNY, CDR2 SVGAGI (reference sequence). V trimming: 4 bases; J trimming: 5 bases; junction bases outside the gene matches: 5.

A note on this clone: The sample contains more than one DNA sequence encoding this CDR3. This rearrangement joins TRBV5-1 to TRBJ2-3, with TRBD2 as a possible D gene (5 bases). V lost 0 bases, J lost 3 bases, and 8 bases lay in between. This CDR3 is 14 amino acids long. The germline CDR1 and CDR2 sequences are SGHRS and YFSETQ. The CDR3 loop is CASSLGLATDTQYF. DNA of the CDR3: TGCGCCAGCAGCTTGGGGCTAGCAACAGATACGCAGTATTTT.

J is TRBJ2-1 and V is TRBV2; D is unclear. Trimming removed 3 bases at V and 12 bases at J, with 9 bases between. The CDR3 consists of 11 residues. Germline CDR1 SNHLY, CDR2 FYNNEI. The CDR3 nucleotides are TGTGCCAGCAGTGAGGATTCGGGGCAGTTCTTC. It specifies CASSEDSGQFF.

The V gene is TRBV18, the J gene TRBJ2-7; 9 bases match TRBD2. The V segment lost 1 base and the J segment 6 bases; nucleotides outside the gene matches: 7. The germline V gene encodes CDR1 KGHSH and CDR2 LQKENI. The CDR3 totals 15 residues. Written as DNA, the CDR3 is TGTGCCAGCTCACCACGGGGTAGCGGGGGTGGCGAGCAGTACTTC. This gives the protein CASSPRGSGGGEQYF.

The chain employs TRBV2 and TRBJ2-7; no reliable D call. The V end lost 8 bases, the J end lost 5 bases, and 7 bases lay between the germline ends. CDR1 SNHLY and CDR2 FYNNEI come from the germline V gene. The length of the CDR3 is 10 residues. CDR3 bases: TGTGCCAGCGGGCTCAACGAGCAGTACTTC. Translating gives CASGLNEQYF.

This clone was detected only a few times. This chain's CDR3 is CASSIEGQLHEQYF. The CDR3 nucleotides read TGTGCCAGTAGTATAGAAGGGCAGCTGCACGAGCAGTACTTC. The rearrangement uses TRBV19 and TRBJ2-7; D uncertain. The CDR3 totals 14 residues. Trimming removed 0 bases from V and 5 bases from J, with 11 bases in between. Germline V gene lookup returns CDR1 LNHDA and CDR2 SQIVND (reference sequence).

The chain is built from TRBV7-2 and TRBJ1-4, with TRBD1 matching 9 bases. The V gene's germline CDR1 is SGHTA and CDR2 FQGNSA. The length of the CDR3 is 18 residues. V shed 0 bases and J 7 bases; nucleotides not matched to a gene: 12. The DNA of the CDR3 is TGTGCCAGCAGCTTAGCGCCCTACCCCGGGACAGGGAGTGAAAAACTGTTTTTT. Amino acids: CASSLAPYPGTGSEKLFF.

This clone was counted only a few times. The chain uses TRBV9 and TRBJ1-1, with D unresolved. CDR3 size: 13 residues. The V gene lost 1 base and the J gene lost 1 base, with 5 bases spanning the gap. Per germline, CDR1 SGDLS and CDR2 YYNGEE. The CDR3 is CASSVLQNTEAFF. For the CDR3, the DNA is TGTGCCAGCAGCGTACTACAGAACACTGAAGCTTTCTTT.

The chain combines TRBV27 with TRBJ1-1, with D unresolved. Trimming left V 1 base short and J 1 base short, with 7 bases between. The germline V gene has CDR1 MNHEY and CDR2 SMNVEV (reference sequence). This CDR3 has 14 residues. In DNA, the CDR3 is TGTGCCAGCAGTTTATTCGCGGGGAACACTGAAGCTTTCTTT. Translated, it gives CASSLFAGNTEAFF.

V is TRBV29-1 and J is TRBJ1-1; D not certain. Germline lookup yields CDR1 SQVTM and CDR2 ANQGSEA. This CDR3 has 12 residues. V lost 4 bases and J 6 bases, leaving 12 bases between the germline ends. CDR3 sequence: CSVGGPVPEAFF. For the CDR3, the DNA is TGCAGCGTTGGAGGCCCTGTCCCTGAAGCTTTCTTT.